The entry below gives a single T cell receptor beta chain sequence along with its context. The data derive from a study of blood T cell repertoires in COVID-19. Overall study context: Italy, Spain and the United States were the sources of the convalescent and acute COVID-19 samples. From T cells, B-cell-depleted T cells, or PBMCs came the material, which was cDNA or gDNA.

Clinical histories supplied by participants themselves formed the basis of cohort assignment. Exposed participants came across a COVID-19 case within 2 weeks before study entry. The CDR3 totals 13 residues. From germline, CDR1 is SGHNT and CDR2 YENEEA. V gave up 5 bases and J gave up 9 bases; unmatched junction bases: 7. The method was immunoSEQ multiplex PCR; TCRdb's version includes in-frame clones alone and lacks a portion of them. This table has about 350,000 clones, 88% appearing once. The clonotype comes from a woman aged 25 to 45 who had been exposed to COVID-19. The chain recombines TRBV11-3 with TRBJ2-1; TRBD2 matches 7 bases. Sequences were obtained from PBMCs or T cells enriched from blood (not recorded which). This CDR3 is CASSPFPGGEQFF. The CDR3 region has the DNA TGTGCCAGCAGCCCCTTTCCGGGGGGTGAGCAGTTCTTC.